A single sample is the source of the 30 T cell receptor beta chains below, sequenced in a study of T cell repertoires in cytomegalovirus infection. TCRdb called the reads again in MiXCR, with one record for every CDR3 protein. The repertoire holds some 100,000 distinct CDR3 sequences, with 23% as singletons. Specimen: CD8+ T cells from PBMCs. The receptors were gathered from a human donor in good health (CMV status not recorded). Some clones in this sample may be carry-over from other donors' samples.

This clonotype appeared many times. CDR3 nucleotides: TGTGCCAGCAGTTCTGCCGACAGGGTTTACGAGCAGTACTTC. Its protein is CASSSADRVYEQYF. The chain combines TRBV7-6 with TRBJ2-7; TRBD1 matches 7 bases. CDR3 length equals 14 residues. The V segment lost 6 bases and the J segment 4 bases; nucleotides outside the gene matches: 9. Germline CDR1 is SGHVS and CDR2 is FNYEAQ.

This clonotype was detected a few times. The rearrangement joins TRBV20-1 to TRBJ2-1; 7 bases map to TRBD2. The V gene end was trimmed by 3 bases and the J gene end by 8 bases; junction bases not matched to a gene: 10. Germline loops: CDR1 DFQATT, CDR2 SNEGSKA (reference sequence). The CDR3 contains 14 residues. CDR3 nucleotides: TGCAGTGCTAGGAAACTGGGGGGGTTGGATGAGCAGTTCTTC. It translates to CSARKLGGLDEQFF.

The V gene is TRBV6-6, the J gene TRBJ1-5; a weak D match, TRBD1 (5 bases). CDR1 is MNHNY, CDR2 SVGAGI, per germline (reference sequence). Trimming pared 8 bases from V and 2 bases from J, leaving 13 bases between. The CDR3 is made up of 14 amino acids. CDR3 loop: CASGGEGGNQPQHF. CDR3 nucleotides: TGTGCCAGCGGAGGGGAAGGGGGCAATCAGCCCCAGCATTTT.

The chain couples TRBV12-3 or TRBV12-4 to TRBJ2-7, with TRBD2 as a possible D gene (5 bases). The V gene lost 3 bases and the J gene lost 3 bases, with 12 bases spanning the gap. The CDR3 spans 14 residues. CDR3 protein: CASSFPPGDYEQYF. The CDR3 DNA sequence: TGTGCCAGCAGTTTTCCCCCCGGGGACTACGAGCAGTACTTC.

This chain uses TRBV2 with TRBJ1-6; 7 positions agree with TRBD1. CDR1 SNHLY and CDR2 FYNNEI come from the germline V gene. The V and J ends lost 7 bases and 0 bases, in that order; junction bases with no gene match: 3. The CDR3 covers 15 residues. The CDR3 coding sequence is TGTGCCAGCAACGGGGACAGCTCCTATAATTCACCCCTCCACTTT. Translation: CASNGDSSYNSPLHF.

This clonotype has more than one count but fewer than ten. For the CDR3, the DNA is TGTGCCAGCGGATTAGGAGGGCGAAATGAGCAGTTCTTC. It codes for CASGLGGRNEQFF. The rearrangement uses TRBV6-4 and TRBJ2-1, with D possibly TRBD2 on 6 matching bases. The CDR3 extends over 13 amino acids. Germline V gene lookup returns CDR1 MRHNA and CDR2 SNTAGT. Trimming left V 8 bases short and J 7 bases short, with 15 bases between.

This clonotype appeared many times. V is TRBV7-2 and J is TRBJ2-7; D might be TRBD2 (6 bases). Trimming removed 1 base from V and 2 bases from J, with 9 bases in between. This CDR3 comprises 14 residues. Germline V gene lookup returns CDR1 SGHTA and CDR2 FQGNSA. The chain's CDR3 is CASSLEGGAYEQYF. CDR3 sequence (DNA): TGTGCCAGCAGCTTAGAGGGCGGGGCCTACGAGCAGTACTTC.

There are a few counts of this clonotype. This chain connects TRBV4-1 to TRBJ1-5; D not resolved. The ends were cut back, 0 bases at V and 5 bases at J, with 11 bases in the middle. The CDR3 consists of 15 residues. Germline assignment: CDR1 MGHRA and CDR2 YSYEKL. The CDR3 here is CASSQEGIEHQPQHF. As DNA, the CDR3 is TGCGCCAGCAGCCAAGAGGGGATTGAACATCAGCCCCAGCATTTT.

J is TRBJ2-5 and V is TRBV6-1; D may correspond to TRBD1 or TRBD2 (5 bases each). CDR1 and CDR2 from the germline V gene are MNHNS and SASEGT. The CDR3 loop spans 17 amino acids. Trimming took 8 bases from V and 2 from J, leaving 24 bases between them. CDR3 residues: CASPTTGQLEGQETQYF. CDR3 sequence (DNA): TGTGCCAGCCCTACTACGGGGCAGCTTGAGGGACAAGAGACCCAGTACTTC.

This clonotype has only a few counts. This sequence joins TRBV6-6 and TRBJ1-1; no clear D. Germline values: CDR1 MNHNY, CDR2 SVGAGI (reference sequence). CDR3 size: 15 residues. V was cut by 5 bases and J by 5 bases, with 18 bases left in between. Here the CDR3 reads CASSPSRGGKTEAFF. Here the CDR3 DNA reads TGTGCCAGCAGTCCTTCTCGCGGTGGGAAGACTGAAGCTTTCTTT.

This clonotype was observed a few times. At one boundary the junction diverges from the germline segment, which might be a read error. V usage is TRBV14 and J usage is TRBJ2-3; 9 bases agree with TRBD1. CDR3 length: 13 amino acids. Per the germline V gene, CDR1 is SGHDN and CDR2 is FVKESK. The chain's CDR3 is CASSLSRGTGPHF. The CDR3, as DNA: TGTGCCAGCAGCCTAAGCCGTGGGACAGGGCCACATTTT.

This clonotype was seen repeatedly, ten times or more. This chain links TRBV28 with TRBJ2-5, with TRBD1 matching over 8 bases. The J segment lost 8 bases and the V segment lost 2 bases, leaving 4 bases of the junction unmatched. Germline V gene lookup returns CDR1 MDHEN and CDR2 SYDVKM. CDR3 length equals 13 residues. CDR3: CASSLRDRYTQYF. In nucleotides, the CDR3 is TGTGCCAGCAGTTTACGGGACAGGTACACCCAGTACTTC.

The rearrangement links TRBV27 to TRBJ2-3, with D perhaps matching TRBD2 (6 bases). The V end was cut by 3 bases, the J end by 0 bases, with 10 bases between. Per the germline V gene, CDR1 is MNHEY and CDR2 is SMNVEV (reference sequence). The CDR3 length is 15 residues. In nucleotides, the CDR3 is TGTGCCAGCAGTTTGGGGGGTTTGAGCACAGATACGCAGTATTTT. Its translation is CASSLGGLSTDTQYF.

This clonotype was observed many times. The chain has TRBV7-2 and TRBJ2-7; D gene unclear. Trimming left V 7 bases short and J 6 bases short, with 16 bases between. Germline assignment: CDR1 SGHTA and CDR2 FQGNSA. There are 13 residues in the CDR3. CDR3 amino acids: CASTLTLRSEQYF. The CDR3 DNA reads as TGTGCCAGCACCCTTACATTAAGGTCCGAGCAGTACTTC.

This chain links TRBV4-2 with TRBJ2-2; TRBD2 might be the D (5 bases). CDR1 LGHNA and CDR2 YNFKEQ come from the germline V gene. Trimming took off 0 bases at V and 2 bases at J, with 10 bases between the two ends. The CDR3 sequence is 16 residues long. The CDR3 DNA reads as TGTGCCAGCAGCCAAGAATGGAGGCTAAACACCGGGGAGCTGTTTTTT. It translates to CASSQEWRLNTGELFF.

This clonotype was detected ten times or more. The chain carries TRBV28 and TRBJ2-7, with 7 nucleotides matching TRBD1. The CDR3 extends over 14 amino acids. Looked up from germline, CDR1 is MDHEN and CDR2 is SYDVKM. V lost 5 bases and J lost 4; bases outside the gene matches: 8. DNA for the CDR3: TGTGCCAGCAGTATCTCGGGACAGCAATACGAGCAGTACTTC. This gives the protein CASSISGQQYEQYF.

This clonotype was seen more than once but under ten times. J is TRBJ2-1 and V is TRBV20-1; D is ambiguous. CDR3 length equals 12 residues. The germline V gene encodes CDR1 DFQATT and CDR2 SNEGSKA (reference sequence). V was pared by 4 bases and J by 4 bases, with 8 bases between. This CDR3 is CSAIDQYNEQFF. The CDR3 coding sequence is TGCAGTGCTATCGACCAGTACAATGAGCAGTTCTTC.

This clonotype was seen a few times. This sequence joins TRBV6-6 and TRBJ1-5, with D tentatively TRBD1 (5 bases). This CDR3 region has 13 residues. Trimming removed 2 bases from V and 8 bases from J, with 10 bases in between. CDR1 and CDR2 from the germline V gene are MNHNY and SVGAGI (reference sequence). The CDR3 is CASSYKSGEPQHF. CDR3 in DNA: TGTGCCAGCAGTTACAAGTCGGGGGAGCCCCAGCATTTT.

This clonotype was recorded a few times. The rearrangement links TRBV11-2 to TRBJ2-1; TRBD1 might be the D (5 bases). The V end lost 2 bases, the J end lost 2 bases, and 13 bases lay between the germline ends. The CDR3 consists of 16 residues. CDR1 and CDR2 (germline): SGHAT, FQNNGV. CDR3: CASSLRQGLTYNEQFF. DNA of the CDR3: TGTGCCAGCAGCTTAAGGCAGGGCTTAACCTACAATGAGCAGTTCTTC.

This clonotype was counted at least ten times. V usage is TRBV6-2 or TRBV6-3 and J usage is TRBJ2-7; a possible D gene is TRBD2 (5 bases). V lost 8 bases, J lost 2 bases, and 16 bases lay in between. The germline gives CDR1 MNHEY, CDR2 SVGEGT. The CDR3 is made up of 14 amino acids. The CDR3 region is CASSLREQTYEQYF. The CDR3 coding sequence is TGTGCCAGCTCACTACGGGAACAAACCTACGAGCAGTACTTC.

This clonotype was seen repeatedly, ten times or more. V usage is TRBV11-3 and J usage is TRBJ2-7; D is uncertain. Per the germline V gene, CDR1 is SGHNT and CDR2 is YENEEA. The CDR3 is 14 amino acids. V shed 5 bases and J shed 3 bases, with 14 bases lying between them. CDR3 in amino acids: CASSHVPENYEQYF. DNA for the CDR3: TGTGCCAGCAGCCATGTCCCAGAAAACTACGAGCAGTACTTC.

This chain uses TRBV12-3 or TRBV12-4 with TRBJ1-2; the D gene is possibly TRBD1 (6 bases). The CDR3 sequence is 14 residues long. V lost 3 bases and J lost 8, with 16 bases in between. DNA for the CDR3: TGTGCCAGCAGTTTTGTCTTGGGGGCGTTGGGCTACACCTTC. Amino acid sequence: CASSFVLGALGYTF.

This clonotype was found many times. The J gene is TRBJ2-5, the V gene TRBV7-2, with TRBD1 identical over 11 bases. The CDR3 loop spans 17 amino acids. Germline-derived CDR1 and CDR2 are SGHTA and FQGNSA. Trimming at V came to 5 bases and at J to 4 bases, leaving 12 bases not matched to a gene. CDR3 bases: TGTGCCAGCAGCCCCAGGACAGGGGGCGCCCTGGGAGAGACCCAGTACTTC. This translates into CASSPRTGGALGETQYF.

Many counts were recorded for this clonotype. The V and J genes are TRBV7-9 and TRBJ2-7, with 10 bases identical to TRBD1. The CDR3 is 18 amino acids. The trim removed 5 bases at V and 3 bases at J, leaving 16 bases unmatched. Germline lookup yields CDR1 SEHNR and CDR2 FQNEAQ (reference sequence). CDR3 sequence: CASSPRAGQGLLDYEQYF. In DNA form, the CDR3 reads TGTGCCAGCAGCCCCCGCGCGGGACAGGGGTTGCTGGACTACGAGCAGTACTTC.

This clonotype was counted only a few times. V usage is TRBV12-3 or TRBV12-4 and J usage is TRBJ2-3; 12 bases are shared with TRBD1. This CDR3 region has 15 residues. The trim removed 6 bases at V and 3 bases at J, leaving 4 bases unmatched. The chain's CDR3 is CASSGTGGETDTQYF. The CDR3 DNA follows: TGTGCCAGCAGCGGGACAGGGGGCGAGACAGATACGCAGTATTTT.

This clonotype was counted many times. The rearrangement uses TRBV9 and TRBJ2-2, with unresolved D. This CDR3 has 15 residues. Germline CDR1 and CDR2: SGDLS and YYNGEE. V was shortened by 4 bases and J by 7 bases, with 17 bases between the two germline ends. The CDR3 here is CASSPPGRSNGELFF. The CDR3 region has the DNA TGTGCCAGCAGCCCGCCCGGACGGAGTAACGGGGAGCTGTTTTTT.

This clonotype has at least ten counts. This chain joins TRBV4-3 and TRBJ2-4, with 12 bases lining up with TRBD2. Germline loops: CDR1 LGHNA, CDR2 YSLEER. With 0 bases clipped from V and 9 bases from J, the junction kept 0 bases outside the gene matches. This CDR3 has 14 residues. The CDR3 here is CASSQELAGGIQYF. CDR3 nucleotide sequence: TGCGCCAGCAGCCAAGAACTAGCGGGAGGCATTCAGTACTTC.

The V call is TRBV6-2 or TRBV6-3, the J call TRBJ2-1; D gene uncertain. Germline V gene sequence: CDR1 MNHEY, CDR2 SVGEGT. The CDR3 extends over 13 amino acids. Deletions cut 0 bases from V and 6 bases from J, with 6 bases between. CDR3 loop: CASSYSGPNEQFF. The DNA for the CDR3 is TGTGCCAGCAGTTACTCTGGACCCAATGAGCAGTTCTTC.

V usage is TRBV20-1 and J usage is TRBJ1-1; TRBD1 might be the D (6 bases). V was pared by 0 bases and J by 4 bases, with 12 bases between. The CDR3 is 14 amino acids. The germline gives CDR1 DFQATT, CDR2 SNEGSKA (reference sequence). The CDR3 bases are TGCAGTGCTAGAGATTGGGGGCGCTCCACTGAAGCTTTCTTT. It codes for CSARDWGRSTEAFF.

The chain recombines TRBV20-1 with TRBJ2-1, with 8 nucleotides matching TRBD2. The CDR3 covers 15 residues. V lost 5 bases, J lost 3 bases, and 9 bases stayed unmatched. Germline values: CDR1 DFQATT, CDR2 SNEGSKA (reference sequence). The CDR3 DNA is TGCAGTGCTCTTAATAGCGGGACTCACTACAATGAGCAGTTCTTC. Its translation is CSALNSGTHYNEQFF.